The rows below give T cell receptor beta chains drawn from one sample of a study of spatial heterogeneity in lung cancer. TCRdb ran MiXCR on the 5' RACE reads and lists one entry per CDR3 protein. This repertoire shows about 27,000 distinct CDR3 sequences, 7.1% found once; its top ten account for about 24%. The specimen comprised lung tumor tissue, sampled at surgery. The receptors come from a male donor with early-stage non-small cell lung cancer. Both conserved end residues are part of each CDR3. A D gene is named only where the DNA matches it firmly. The size field is filled for only some rows; it gives once, few, many or a size class.

CDR3: CASSLAPSQETQYF
DNA: TGTGCCAGCAGCTTAGCTCCTAGCCAAGAGACCCAGTACTTC
D: -
J: TRBJ2-5
size: many
length: 14
V: TRBV7-2

CDR3: CASSWGTALSTDTQYF
DNA: TGTGCCAGCAGCTGGGGGACCGCCCTTAGCACAGATACGCAGTATTTT
D: -
J: TRBJ2-3
size: few
length: 16
V: TRBV11-2

CDR3: CATTPGDSNTIYF
DNA: TGTGCCACGACGCCGGGGGATTCGAACACCATATATTTT
D: -
J: TRBJ1-3
size: many
length: 13
V: TRBV7-6

CDR3: CASSQDPGRNEQFF
DNA: TGCGCCAGCAGCCAAGATCCAGGGAGAAATGAGCAGTTCTTC
D: -
J: TRBJ2-1
size: many
length: 14
V: TRBV4-1

CDR3: CASSRRTAVDTQYF
DNA: TGTGCCAGCAGCCGCAGGACTGCGGTAGATACGCAGTATTTT
D: -
J: TRBJ2-3
size: many
length: 14
V: TRBV7-2

CDR3: CASSQDREQFSNQPQHF
DNA: TGCGCCAGCAGCCAAGATCGGGAGCAGTTTAGCAATCAGCCCCAGCATTTT
D: -
J: TRBJ1-5
size: many
length: 17
V: TRBV4-1

CDR3: CASSYQGETEAFF
DNA: TGTGCCAGCAGCTATCAGGGTGAGACTGAAGCTTTCTTT
D: -
J: TRBJ1-1
size: many
length: 13
V: TRBV7-9

CDR3: CASSLEKGGPAQYF
DNA: TGTGCCAGCAGCTTAGAAAAGGGCGGGCCGGCCCAGTACTTC
D: -
J: TRBJ2-5
size: -
length: 14
V: TRBV7-2

CDR3: CASSKTTLAGFGNEQFF
DNA: TGTGCCAGCAGCAAAACTACTTTAGCGGGGTTTGGGAATGAGCAGTTCTTC
D: TRBD2
J: TRBJ2-1
size: many
length: 17
V: TRBV5-6

CDR3: CASSLTGGTQYF
DNA: TGTGCCAGCAGTCTTACAGGGGGTACGCAGTATTTT
D: TRBD1
J: TRBJ2-3
size: few
length: 12
V: TRBV27

CDR3: CASSLQGVWETQYF
DNA: TGCGCCAGCAGCTTGCAGGGGGTATGGGAGACCCAGTACTTC
D: TRBD1
J: TRBJ2-5
size: many
length: 14
V: TRBV5-1

CDR3: CASSRAWSTDTQYF
DNA: TGTGCCAGCAGCAGGGCCTGGAGCACAGATACGCAGTATTTT
D: -
J: TRBJ2-3
size: many
length: 14
V: TRBV28

CDR3: CASSAGQGAVAGELFF
DNA: TGTGCCAGCAGCGCCGGACAGGGGGCGGTCGCCGGGGAGCTGTTTTTT
D: TRBD1
J: TRBJ2-2
size: many
length: 16
V: TRBV9

CDR3: CSAKTRTGGQNTEAFF
DNA: TGCAGTGCTAAGACGCGGACAGGGGGCCAGAACACTGAAGCTTTCTTT
D: TRBD1
J: TRBJ1-1
size: -
length: 16
V: TRBV20-1

CDR3: CASSMGGSNTEAFF
DNA: TGTGCCAGCAGTATGGGGGGATCGAACACTGAAGCTTTCTTT
D: -
J: TRBJ1-1
size: many
length: 14
V: TRBV2

CDR3: CASSPYGGGDTEAFF
DNA: TGCGCCAGCAGCCCCTATGGGGGAGGGGACACTGAAGCTTTCTTT
D: -
J: TRBJ1-1
size: few
length: 15
V: TRBV5-1

CDR3: CASSPRTNQETQYF
DNA: TGCGCCAGCAGCCCGAGGACAAACCAAGAGACCCAGTACTTC
D: -
J: TRBJ2-5
size: many
length: 14
V: TRBV5-1

CDR3: CATSRVELQETQYF
DNA: TGTGCCACCAGCAGAGTGGAGCTCCAAGAGACCCAGTACTTC
D: -
J: TRBJ2-5
size: -
length: 14
V: TRBV15

CDR3: CASSQHFGMAGELFF
DNA: TGTGCCAGCTCACAACATTTTGGGATGGCCGGGGAGCTGTTTTTT
D: -
J: TRBJ2-2
size: many
length: 15
V: TRBV18

CDR3: CASSYLAGIRETQYF
DNA: TGTGCCAGCAGTTACCTAGCGGGGATCCGAGAGACCCAGTACTTC
D: TRBD2
J: TRBJ2-5
size: many
length: 15
V: TRBV6-6

CDR3: CASSPYGLKNTEAFF
DNA: TGTGCCAGCAGCCCCTACGGACTCAAGAACACTGAAGCTTTCTTT
D: -
J: TRBJ1-1
size: -
length: 15
V: TRBV28

CDR3: CASSLVGTTNEKLFF
DNA: TGCGCCAGCAGCTTGGTTGGGACAACTAATGAAAAACTGTTTTTT
D: -
J: TRBJ1-4
size: many
length: 15
V: TRBV5-1

CDR3: CASSRGGTSYEQYF
DNA: TGTGCCAGCAGTCGTGGCGGAACCTCCTACGAGCAGTACTTC
D: -
J: TRBJ2-7
size: -
length: 14
V: TRBV12-3/TRBV12-4

CDR3: CASSPGQGARETQYF
DNA: TGCGCCAGCAGCCCGGGACAGGGGGCACGGGAGACCCAGTACTTC
D: TRBD1
J: TRBJ2-5
size: many
length: 15
V: TRBV5-1

CDR3: CSARAGGSEKLFF
DNA: TGCAGTGCTAGGGCCGGGGGATCTGAAAAACTGTTTTTT
D: -
J: TRBJ1-4
size: many
length: 13
V: TRBV20-1

CDR3: CASRMGQANTGELFF
DNA: TGTGCCAGCAGAATGGGACAGGCGAACACCGGGGAGCTGTTTTTT
D: TRBD1
J: TRBJ2-2
size: -
length: 15
V: TRBV12-3/TRBV12-4

CDR3: CASSYRPGVVTEAFF
DNA: TGTGCCAGCAGTTATCGCCCGGGGGTGGTAACTGAAGCTTTCTTT
D: -
J: TRBJ1-1
size: many
length: 15
V: TRBV6-5

CDR3: CSVAGSGELFF
DNA: TGCAGCGTTGCAGGGTCCGGGGAGCTGTTTTTT
D: -
J: TRBJ2-2
size: many
length: 11
V: TRBV29-1

CDR3: CASSQGAPGRSGANVLTF
DNA: TGTGCCAGCAGCCAAGGGGCGCCAGGACGCTCTGGGGCCAACGTCCTGACTTTC
D: -
J: TRBJ2-6
size: many
length: 18
V: TRBV4-2

CDR3: CATTQTPGLAGGQDGELFF
DNA: TGTGCCACCACCCAAACACCGGGACTAGCGGGGGGCCAAGACGGGGAGCTGTTTTTT
D: TRBD2
J: TRBJ2-2
size: many
length: 19
V: TRBV24-1

CDR3: CASSRTGTGVYEQYF
DNA: TGTGCCAGCAGCCGTACCGGGACAGGGGTCTACGAGCAGTACTTC
D: TRBD1
J: TRBJ2-7
size: many
length: 15
V: TRBV6-2/TRBV6-3

CDR3: CASSLEFSGGEGTQYF
DNA: TGCGCCAGCAGCTTGGAATTTAGCGGGGGGGAAGGCACGCAGTATTTT
D: TRBD2
J: TRBJ2-3
size: many
length: 16
V: TRBV5-1

CDR3: CASSLQQNQPQHF
DNA: TGTGCCAGCAGCCTCCAGCAAAATCAGCCCCAGCATTTT
D: -
J: TRBJ1-5
size: many
length: 13
V: TRBV7-2

CDR3: CASSYSPRGDSYNSPLHF
DNA: TGTGCCAGCAGCTACTCCCCCAGGGGCGACTCCTATAATTCACCCCTCCACTTT
D: -
J: TRBJ1-6
size: -
length: 18
V: TRBV6-5

CDR3: CASSLVAGQKTQYF
DNA: TGTGCCAGCAGCTTAGTAGCGGGGCAGAAGACCCAGTACTTC
D: TRBD2
J: TRBJ2-5
size: -
length: 14
V: TRBV7-2

CDR3: CATSRDAYSNQPQHF
DNA: TGTGCCACCAGCAGAGATGCGTATAGCAATCAGCCCCAGCATTTT
D: -
J: TRBJ1-5
size: many
length: 15
V: TRBV15

CDR3: CASSQEGVGSEQYF
DNA: TGCGCCAGCAGCCAAGAAGGGGTCGGCAGCGAGCAGTACTTC
D: -
J: TRBJ2-7
size: many
length: 14
V: TRBV4-3

CDR3: CASSDDSGITSGGRIQYF
DNA: TGTGCCAGCAGCGACGACTCAGGGATCACTAGCGGGGGGCGAATTCAGTACTTC
D: TRBD2
J: TRBJ2-4
size: few
length: 18
V: TRBV9

CDR3: CASSARDRWNYGYTF
DNA: TGTGCCAGCAGCGCGAGGGACAGGTGGAACTATGGCTACACCTTC
D: TRBD1
J: TRBJ1-2
size: -
length: 15
V: TRBV9

CDR3: CASGDRASDTQYF
DNA: TGTGCCAGTGGGGACAGGGCATCAGATACGCAGTATTTT
D: TRBD1
J: TRBJ2-3
size: few
length: 13
V: TRBV19

CDR3: CASSLGQDYEQYF
DNA: TGTGCCAGCTCACTGGGACAGGACTACGAGCAGTACTTC
D: TRBD1
J: TRBJ2-7
size: many
length: 13
V: TRBV18

CDR3: CASSANRNSPLHF
DNA: TGTGCCAGCAGCGCGAACAGGAATTCACCCCTCCACTTT
D: -
J: TRBJ1-6
size: many
length: 13
V: TRBV7-2

CDR3: CASRSRTSTTDTQYF
DNA: TGTGCCAGCAGGTCCAGGACTAGTACCACAGATACGCAGTATTTT
D: TRBD2
J: TRBJ2-3
size: many
length: 15
V: TRBV7-9

CDR3: CASSQAFGRVGTDTQYF
DNA: TGTGCCAGCAGCCAAGCATTCGGGAGAGTAGGGACAGATACGCAGTATTTT
D: -
J: TRBJ2-3
size: -
length: 17
V: TRBV14

CDR3: CASSRRGGDNEQFF
DNA: TGTGCCAGCAGCAGACGGGGCGGCGACAATGAGCAGTTCTTC
D: -
J: TRBJ2-1
size: many
length: 14
V: TRBV3-1

CDR3: CASSENKNYEQYF
DNA: TGCGCCAGCAGTGAAAACAAAAACTACGAGCAGTACTTC
D: -
J: TRBJ2-7
size: -
length: 13
V: TRBV10-1

CDR3: CATSREAGLMGEAFF
DNA: TGTGCCACCAGCAGAGAGGCAGGCCTGATGGGTGAAGCTTTCTTT
D: -
J: TRBJ1-1
size: few
length: 15
V: TRBV15

CDR3: CSALQPATNEKLFF
DNA: TGCAGTGCTCTCCAACCAGCAACTAATGAAAAACTGTTTTTT
D: -
J: TRBJ1-4
size: few
length: 14
V: TRBV20-1

CDR3: CASSQGTGKLFF
DNA: TGTGCCAGCAGTCAGGGGACGGGAAAACTGTTTTTT
D: -
J: TRBJ1-4
size: many
length: 12
V: TRBV28

CDR3: CASKGGNQPQHF
DNA: TGTGCCAGCAAGGGGGGCAATCAGCCCCAGCATTTT
D: -
J: TRBJ1-5
size: few
length: 12
V: TRBV6-2/TRBV6-3

CDR3: CSVVYYEQYF
DNA: TGCAGCGTTGTATACTACGAGCAGTACTTC
D: -
J: TRBJ2-7
size: few
length: 10
V: TRBV29-1

CDR3: CASSQAANSPLHF
DNA: TGTGCCAGCAGCCAAGCAGCGAATTCACCCCTCCACTTT
D: -
J: TRBJ1-6
size: many
length: 13
V: TRBV3-1

CDR3: CASSQDRSSYEQYF
DNA: TGTGCCAGCAGCCAGGACAGGAGCTCCTACGAGCAGTACTTC
D: TRBD1
J: TRBJ2-7
size: few
length: 14
V: TRBV7-9

CDR3: CASSFTGAGEQYF
DNA: TGTGCCAGCAGTTTTACGGGGGCGGGCGAGCAGTACTTC
D: -
J: TRBJ2-7
size: many
length: 13
V: TRBV12-3/TRBV12-4

CDR3: CATSRGGTGAQETQYF
DNA: TGTGCCACCAGCAGAGGAGGGACAGGGGCACAAGAGACCCAGTACTTC
D: TRBD1
J: TRBJ2-5
size: -
length: 16
V: TRBV15

CDR3: CASSPTSGADTQYF
DNA: TGCGCCAGCAGTCCGACTAGCGGCGCAGATACGCAGTATTTT
D: TRBD2
J: TRBJ2-3
size: many
length: 14
V: TRBV10-1

CDR3: CASSQEVAGGLGTQYF
DNA: TGCGCCAGCAGCCAAGAAGTAGCGGGGGGGCTGGGTACGCAGTATTTT
D: TRBD2
J: TRBJ2-3
size: -
length: 16
V: TRBV4-1

CDR3: CASSAEGAGSKTQYF
DNA: TGTGCCAGCAGCGCTGAGGGGGCAGGGTCAAAGACCCAGTACTTC
D: TRBD1
J: TRBJ2-5
size: many
length: 15
V: TRBV3-1